The sequence of this T cell receptor (beta chain) was determined in a study of beta chain features in type 1 diabetes. This CDR3 contains 14 residues. CDR1 is MGHDK, CDR2 SYGVNS, per germline. V was clipped by 5 bases and J by 0 bases, with 10 bases between them. Expressed TCRB transcripts were sequenced because the entire RNA isolate underwent reverse transcription. Produced via immunoSEQ multiplex PCR; TCRdb's table is partial and in-frame only. The sample holds under 450,000 clones, roughly 16% seen once. The sample was naive CD4+ T cells from blood. The chain carries TRBV25-1 and TRBJ1-2, with D maybe TRBD1 (6 bases). The clonotype comes from a woman younger than 35 in good health. The CDR3 nucleotides are TGTGCCAGCAGTATGGGGGCTACTAACTATGGCTACACCTTC. Translation: CASSMGATNYGYTF.